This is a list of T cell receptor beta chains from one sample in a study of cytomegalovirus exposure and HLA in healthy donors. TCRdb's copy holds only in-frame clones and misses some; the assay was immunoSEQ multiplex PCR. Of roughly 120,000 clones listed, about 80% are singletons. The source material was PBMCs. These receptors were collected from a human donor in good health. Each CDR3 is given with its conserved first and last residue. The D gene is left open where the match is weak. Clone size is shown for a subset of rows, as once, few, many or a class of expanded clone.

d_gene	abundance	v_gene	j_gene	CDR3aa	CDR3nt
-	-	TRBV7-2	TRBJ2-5	CASSFSRQETQYF	TGTGCCAGCAGCTTTTCGCGGCAAGAGACCCAGTACTTC
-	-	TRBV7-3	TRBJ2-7	CASSLRAGAPYEQYF	TGTGCCAGCAGCCTAAGGGCGGGGGCCCCCTACGAGCAGTACTTC
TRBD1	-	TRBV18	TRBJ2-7	CASSPPQRDRGLEQYF	TGTGCCAGCTCACCACCGCAGAGGGACAGGGGGCTCGAGCAGTACTTC
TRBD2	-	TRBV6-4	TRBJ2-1	CASSDSSGGTNEQFF	TGTGCCAGCAGTGACTCTAGCGGGGGGACAAATGAGCAGTTCTTC
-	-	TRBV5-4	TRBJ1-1	CASSLGRGTTEAFF	TGTGCCAGCAGCTTGGGCAGGGGTACCACTGAAGCTTTCTTT
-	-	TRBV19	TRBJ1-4	CASTVLGGINEKLFF	TGTGCCAGTACGGTGTTAGGAGGGATTAATGAAAAACTGTTTTTT
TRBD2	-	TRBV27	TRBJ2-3	CASSPRRLAGGQITDTQYF	TGTGCCAGCAGTCCCCGTAGACTAGCGGGGGGGCAGATCACAGATACGCAGTATTTT
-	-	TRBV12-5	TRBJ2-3	CASGFGRDTQYF	TGTGCTAGTGGTTTCGGGAGAGATACGCAGTATTTT
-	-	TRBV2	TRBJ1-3	CASSESPGRQGSGNTIYF	TGTGCCAGCAGTGAAAGCCCGGGTCGGCAGGGTTCTGGAAACACCATATATTTT
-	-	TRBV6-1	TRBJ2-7	CASRAETGPSEQYF	TGTGCCAGCAGGGCTGAGACAGGACCTAGCGAGCAGTACTTC
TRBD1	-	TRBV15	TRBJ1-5	CATSRDQGGFYSNQPQHF	TGTGCCACCAGCAGAGATCAAGGGGGCTTTTATAGCAATCAGCCCCAGCATTTT
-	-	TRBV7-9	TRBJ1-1	CASSSPWELMNTEAFF	TGTGCCAGCAGCTCGCCCTGGGAGCTTATGAACACTGAAGCTTTCTTT
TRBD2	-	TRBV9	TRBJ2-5	CASSPRGLAGSVVKTQYF	TGTGCCAGCAGCCCCCGCGGACTAGCGGGGTCCGTGGTGAAGACCCAGTACTTC
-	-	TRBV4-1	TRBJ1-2	CASSQEAQGRGGYTF	TGCGCCAGCAGCCAAGAAGCGCAGGGGAGGGGTGGCTACACCTTC
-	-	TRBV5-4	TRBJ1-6	CASSFGSYNSPLHF	TGTGCCAGCAGCTTCGGCTCCTATAATTCACCCCTCCACTTT
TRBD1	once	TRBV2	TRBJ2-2	CASRKDRRTGELFF	TGTGCCAGCAGAAAGGACAGGAGGACCGGGGAGCTGTTTTTT
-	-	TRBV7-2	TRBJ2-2	CASSFAWRGTGELFF	TGTGCCAGCAGCTTTGCTTGGCGGGGCACCGGGGAGCTGTTTTTT
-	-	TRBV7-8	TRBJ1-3	CASSPQGWGSGNTIYF	TGTGCCAGCAGCCCACAGGGTTGGGGCTCTGGAAACACCATATATTTT
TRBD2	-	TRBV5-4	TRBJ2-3	CASSLFASGGIDTQYF	TGTGCCAGCAGCTTGTTTGCTAGCGGGGGTATAGATACGCAGTATTTT
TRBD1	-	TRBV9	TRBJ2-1	CASSVEQGAYNEQFF	TGTGCCAGCAGCGTTGAGCAGGGGGCCTACAATGAGCAGTTCTTC
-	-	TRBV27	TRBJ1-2	CASGGGSIYGYTF	TGTGCCAGCGGGGGGGGCAGCATCTATGGCTACACCTTC
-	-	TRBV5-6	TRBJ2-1	CASSLELASEQFF	TGTGCCAGCAGCTTGGAGCTAGCCAGTGAGCAGTTCTTC
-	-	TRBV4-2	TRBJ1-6	CASSQDTLVTAGVGF	TGTGCCAGCAGCCAAGATACCCTCGTTACGGCAGGGGTAGGCTTT
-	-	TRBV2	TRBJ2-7	CASNGQSYYEQYF	TGTGCCAGCAATGGACAGTCGTACTACGAGCAGTACTTC
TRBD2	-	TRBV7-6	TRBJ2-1	CASSYSAGPSYNEQFF	TGTGCCAGCAGCTACTCAGCGGGGCCCTCCTACAATGAGCAGTTCTTC
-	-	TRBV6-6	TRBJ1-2	CASSFWTGEGYGYTF	TGTGCCAGCAGTTTTTGGACGGGGGAGGGCTATGGCTACACCTTC
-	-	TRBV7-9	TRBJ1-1	CASSWRTGNTEAFF	TGTGCCAGCAGCTGGAGGACCGGGAACACTGAAGCTTTCTTT
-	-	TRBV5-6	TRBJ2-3	CASSANQASFGDTQYF	TGTGCCAGCAGCGCAAACCAGGCTAGCTTTGGAGATACGCAGTATTTT
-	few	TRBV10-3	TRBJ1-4	CAISGSGDEKLFF	TGTGCCATCAGTGGCTCAGGGGACGAAAAACTGTTTTTT
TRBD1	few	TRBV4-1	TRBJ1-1	CASSQYRGQNTEAFF	TGCGCCAGCAGCCAATACAGGGGGCAGAACACTGAAGCTTTCTTT
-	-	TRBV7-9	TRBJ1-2	CASRPPTGSGYTF	TGTGCCAGCAGGCCGCCCACAGGGAGTGGCTACACCTTC
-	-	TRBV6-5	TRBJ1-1	CASSLESQGWRAFF	TGTGCCAGCAGCCTGGAATCACAGGGATGGAGGGCTTTCTTT
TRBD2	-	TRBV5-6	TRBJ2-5	CASSPRTSGGRETQYF	TGTGCCAGCAGCCCAAGGACTAGCGGGGGCAGAGAGACCCAGTACTTC
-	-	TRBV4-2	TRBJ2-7	CASSQDFRAEEQYF	TGTGCCAGCAGCCAAGACTTCCGTGCGGAGGAGCAGTACTTC
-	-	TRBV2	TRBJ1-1	CASSWAGVNTEAFF	TGTGCCAGCAGTTGGGCAGGGGTGAACACTGAAGCTTTCTTT
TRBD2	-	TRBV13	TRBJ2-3	CASSGLGGDTQYF	TGTGCCAGCAGCGGGCTCGGGGGGGACACGCAGTATTTT
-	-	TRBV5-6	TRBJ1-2	CASSLPGAFGYGYTF	TGTGCCAGCAGCTTACCAGGGGCTTTTGGCTATGGCTACACCTTC
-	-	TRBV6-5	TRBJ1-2	CASSYFEEGGGYTF	TGTGCCAGCAGTTACTTTGAGGAAGGGGGTGGCTACACCTTC
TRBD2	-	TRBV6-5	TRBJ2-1	CASRTSGVYNEQFF	TGTGCCAGCAGGACTAGCGGGGTCTACAATGAGCAGTTCTTC
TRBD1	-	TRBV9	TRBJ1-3	CASSLRTGAFSGNTIYF	TGTGCCAGCAGCCTACGGACAGGGGCTTTCTCTGGAAACACCATATATTTT
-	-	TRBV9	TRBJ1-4	CASSPQGGNEKLFF	TGTGCCAGCAGCCCCCAGGGCGGTAATGAAAAACTGTTTTTT
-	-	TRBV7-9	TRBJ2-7	CASERGLSYEQYF	TGTGCCAGCGAAAGGGGTTTAAGCTACGAGCAGTACTTC
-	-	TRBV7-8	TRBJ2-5	CASSLGSGAGQETQYF	TGTGCCAGCAGCTTAGGATCGGGCGCGGGGCAAGAGACCCAGTACTTC
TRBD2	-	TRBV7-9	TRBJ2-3	CASSPPGGGAGRDTQYF	TGTGCCAGCAGCCCCCCGGGCGGGGGGGCCGGGCGAGATACGCAGTATTTT
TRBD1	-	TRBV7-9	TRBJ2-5	CAESPQGAEETQYF	TGTGCCGAAAGCCCCCAGGGGGCGGAGGAGACCCAGTACTTC
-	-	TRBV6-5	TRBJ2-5	CASRLSGIPEETQYF	TGTGCCAGCAGGCTGTCGGGAATCCCGGAGGAGACCCAGTACTTC
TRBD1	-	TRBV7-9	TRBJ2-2	CASRPSGQGDGELFF	TGTGCCAGCAGACCCTCGGGACAGGGCGACGGGGAGCTGTTTTTT
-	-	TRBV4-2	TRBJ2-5	CASSQGRETQYF	TGTGCCAGCAGCCAAGGTAGAGAGACCCAGTACTTC
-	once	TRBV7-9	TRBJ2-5	CSSSLWQETQYF	TGTTCCAGCAGCTTATGGCAGGAGACCCAGTACTTC
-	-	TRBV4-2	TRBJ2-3	CASSSTTDTQYF	TGTGCCAGCAGCTCAACTACAGATACGCAGTATTTT